Shown below are 10 T cell receptor beta chains from a single sample sequenced in a study of shared clonotypes between healthy human individuals. Only in-frame clones appear in the TCRdb table, and some are missing; sequencing was by immunoSEQ multiplex PCR. The table lists about 2 million clones, about 95% of them singletons. Naive CD8 cells lacked CD45RO, underwent positive selection for CCR7 and left out terminally differentiated effector memory CD45RA+ cells. The sample consisted of naive CD8+ T cells sorted from blood. The source of these receptors is a man in his late teens or twenties in good health.

The sample holds a few counts of this clone. This chain uses TRBV7-9 with TRBJ1-6; D is uncertain. V was pared by 3 bases and J by 7 bases, with 10 bases between. This CDR3 comprises 14 residues. Germline assignment: CDR1 SEHNR and CDR2 FQNEAQ (reference sequence). The CDR3 is CASSFSVDNSPLHF. The CDR3 DNA sequence: TGTGCCAGCAGCTTCTCAGTAGACAATTCACCCCTCCACTTT. Combining the CDR3 with reference TRBV7-9 and TRBJ1-6 gives the whole variable domain DTGVSQNPRHKITKRGQNVTFRCDPISEHNRLYWYRQTLGQGPEFLTYFQNEAQLEKSRLLSDRFSAERPKGSFSTLEIQRTEQGDSAMYLCASSFSVDNSPLHFGNGTRLTVT.

The rearrangement links TRBV12-5 to TRBJ1-1; no clear D gene. Germline V gene data show CDR1 as LGHNT and CDR2 as FRNRAP. V shed 3 bases and J shed 2 bases, with 7 bases lying between them. This CDR3 region has 13 residues. The CDR3 region has the DNA TGTGCTAGTGGTTTCCGGGCAAACACTGAAGCTTTCTTT. This sequence encodes CASGFRANTEAFF.

The rearrangement uses TRBV4-1 and TRBJ1-1, with TRBD1 matching over 7 bases. Trimming at V came to 1 base and at J to 5 bases, leaving 7 bases not matched to a gene. Germline V gene sequence: CDR1 MGHRA, CDR2 YSYEKL. The CDR3 contains 15 residues. In DNA, the CDR3 is TGCGCCAGCAGCCAAGGAGACAGGGTACGGACTGAAGCTTTCTTT. Its translation: CASSQGDRVRTEAFF.

This rearrangement joins TRBV19 to TRBJ1-5; 9 bases match TRBD1. Germline CDR1 is LNHDA and CDR2 is SQIVND (reference sequence). The CDR3 length is 15 residues. With 5 bases clipped from V and 4 bases from J, the junction kept 6 bases outside the gene matches. The CDR3 here is CASSSGQGLNQPQHF. In nucleotides, the CDR3 is TGTGCCAGTAGTTCCGGACAGGGGCTAAATCAGCCCCAGCATTTT.

With regard to this clone: In the same sample, other DNA sequences code for this CDR3. This chain connects TRBV6-6 to TRBJ2-7; 8 bases line up with TRBD1. Germline V gene sequence: CDR1 MNHNY, CDR2 SVGAGI (reference sequence). V lost 4 bases, J lost 6 bases, and 2 bases stayed unmatched. The CDR3 extends over 12 amino acids. The chain's CDR3 is CASSSTGGEQYF. The CDR3 DNA sequence: TGTGCCAGCAGTTCCACAGGGGGCGAGCAGTACTTC.

The V and J genes are TRBV9 and TRBJ2-2; the match to TRBD2 covers 7 bases. After removal of 0 bases from V and 6 bases from J, the junction contained 8 bases not matched to a gene. This CDR3 region has 16 residues. In germline, CDR1 is SGDLS, CDR2 YYNGEE. In nucleotides, the CDR3 is TGTGCCAGCAGCGTAGAAAGCGGGACGGGGTCCGGGGAGCTGTTTTTT. Translating gives CASSVESGTGSGELFF.

The gene calls are TRBV9 and TRBJ1-4; possible D gene TRBD1, 5 bases. Germline CDR1 reads SGDLS; CDR2 reads YYNGEE. Trimming left V 0 bases short and J 3 bases short, with 18 bases between. The CDR3 spans 18 residues. DNA of the CDR3: TGTGCCAGCAGCGTAGGGGGGTCCTTCAACGATGCTAATGAAAAACTGTTTTTT. Amino acid sequence: CASSVGGSFNDANEKLFF.

The chain uses TRBV28 and TRBJ1-1, with TRBD1 matching over 10 bases. Germline assignment: CDR1 MDHEN and CDR2 SYDVKM. The CDR3 runs 15 residues. Trimming took 3 bases from V and 5 from J; bases not matched to a gene: 6. CDR3 bases: TGTGCCAGCAGTTTTACCGGACAGGGGGGGACTGAAGCTTTCTTT. Its protein product is CASSFTGQGGTEAFF. Looking up the rest from reference TRBV28 and TRBJ1-1 gives the full variable domain: DVKVTQSSRYLVKRTGEKVFLECVQDMDHENMFWYRQDPGLGLRLIYFSYDVKMKEKGDIPEGYSVSREKKERFSLILESASTNQTSMYLCASSFTGQGGTEAFFGQGTRLTVV.

About this clone: This specimen includes other DNA sequences encoding the same CDR3. The chain recombines TRBV6-5 with TRBJ2-7; D gene ambiguous. Trimming took 2 bases from V and 3 from J, leaving 8 bases between them. CDR1 MNHEY and CDR2 SVGAGI come from the germline V gene. The CDR3 is made up of 13 amino acids. The CDR3 DNA sequence: TGTGCCAGCAGTTACGACGGAGACTACGAGCAGTACTTC. It specifies CASSYDGDYEQYF.

The V and J genes are TRBV27 and TRBJ2-1; D is possibly TRBD1 or TRBD2 (5 bases each). Per germline, CDR1 MNHEY and CDR2 SMNVEV (reference sequence). Trimming stripped 5 bases from V and 3 bases from J, with 11 bases between. The CDR3 has 14 residues. CDR3 sequence: CASSIGTYYNEQFF. The DNA of the CDR3 is TGTGCCAGCAGTATTGGGACCTACTACAATGAGCAGTTCTTC.